This TCR beta chain was observed in a study of blood T cell repertoires in COVID-19. Study summary: Samples came from the United States, Italy and Spain, spanning acute and convalescent COVID-19. PBMCs, B-cell-depleted T cells, or T cells were the source of the cDNA or gDNA that made up the material.

J gave up 7 bases and V 6 bases, and 8 bases lay outside the gene matches. The CDR3 totals 13 residues. Germline V lookup: CDR1 SQVTM, CDR2 ANQGSEA. Exposed participants came across a COVID-19 case within 2 weeks before study entry. Profiled with immunoSEQ multiplex PCR; TCRdb holds only in-frame clones, not every one. The sample yields fewer than 250,000 clones, 84% seen once. The chain uses TRBV29-1 and TRBJ1-2; 10 nucleotides align to TRBD1. The sequencing sample was made of PBMCs or T cells enriched from blood (not recorded which). This TCR was sampled from a woman aged 25 to 39 who had been exposed to COVID-19. Here the CDR3 reads CSVTDRGTVGYTF. The CDR3 DNA is TGCAGCGTAACGGACAGGGGGACGGTTGGCTACACCTTC.